This entry lists 15 T cell receptor beta chains sequenced from one sample in a study of identical twins. TCRdb itself ran the 5' RACE reads through MiXCR, one entry per CDR3 protein. This table holds about 470,000 distinct CDR3 sequences, about 24% found once. The same data also went into a second study, on T cells expressing NK-cell markers.

The sequenced sample was CD4+ T cells sorted from blood. The receptors were sampled from a woman aged 18-29 years in good health.

This clonotype came up a few times. The chain joins TRBV11-2 to TRBJ2-7; D is perhaps TRBD1 (6 bases). There are 15 residues in the CDR3. V was pared by 7 bases and J by 2 bases, with 18 bases between. Germline lookup yields CDR1 SGHAT and CDR2 FQNNGV. This chain's CDR3 is CASTPQGSSPYEQYF. In DNA form, the CDR3 reads TGTGCCAGCACCCCCCAGGGGAGTTCCCCCTACGAGCAGTACTTC.

J is TRBJ2-4 and V is TRBV29-1, with no clear D. Trimming removed 4 bases from V and 3 bases from J, with 10 bases in between. Germline CDR1 reads SQVTM; CDR2 reads ANQGSEA. The CDR3 covers 13 residues. CDR3 protein: CSVGGLDKNIQYF. The CDR3 coding sequence is TGCAGCGTTGGGGGTTTAGACAAAAACATTCAGTACTTC.

The chain uses TRBV10-3 and TRBJ1-4; TRBD1 is a possible D gene (5 bases). The length of the CDR3 is 15 residues. Trimming shortened V by 2 bases and J by 2 bases, and 9 bases separated the two germline ends. Germline V gene sequence: CDR1 ENHRY, CDR2 SYGVKD. Written as DNA, the CDR3 is TGTGCCATCAGTGAGGCAGGGTCTACTAATGAAAAACTGTTTTTT. Its translation: CAISEAGSTNEKLFF.

The chain links TRBV18 to TRBJ2-1, with 8 bases identical to TRBD1. Germline lookup yields CDR1 KGHSH and CDR2 LQKENI. V dropped 2 bases and J dropped 9; count of bases not matched to a gene: 15. The CDR3 spans 17 residues. The CDR3 DNA reads TGTGCCAGCTCACCATCGACAGGGGAAATAGGTATCGGTGAGCAGTTCTTC. Its protein is CASSPSTGEIGIGEQFF.

There are a few counts of this clonotype. The chain is built from TRBV29-1 and TRBJ2-7, with D perhaps TRBD2 (6 bases). The V end lost 4 bases, the J end lost 6 bases, and 16 bases lay between the germline ends. The germline V gene encodes CDR1 SQVTM and CDR2 ANQGSEA. The CDR3 has 13 amino acids. The CDR3 region has the DNA TGCAGCGTTGTCGCGGTGTTGGGGGGCGAGCAGTACTTC. It yields the protein CSVVAVLGGEQYF.

This clonotype was observed a handful of times. V gene TRBV2 combines with J gene TRBJ1-1; D remains unclear. Germline V gene data show CDR1 as SNHLY and CDR2 as FYNNEI. CDR3 length: 12 amino acids. Trimming shortened V by 2 bases and J by 12 bases, and 13 bases separated the two germline ends. CDR3 sequence reads: CASSESYSVTFF. CDR3 sequence (DNA): TGTGCCAGCAGTGAATCCTACTCGGTGACTTTCTTT.

There are a few counts of this clonotype. V gene TRBV6-6 combines with J gene TRBJ2-2; D gene uncertain. CDR3 length: 12 amino acids. The V end lost 3 bases, the J end lost 4 bases, and 3 bases lay between the germline ends. Looked up from germline, CDR1 is MNHNY and CDR2 is SVGAGI (reference sequence). The CDR3 DNA follows: TGTGCCAGCAGTTATTCCACCGGGGAGCTGTTTTTT. Amino acids: CASSYSTGELFF.

The rearrangement links TRBV12-3 or TRBV12-4 to TRBJ2-7; D is uncertain. The CDR3 is made up of 13 amino acids. Trimming shortened V by 3 bases and J by 3 bases, and 9 bases separated the two germline ends. CDR3 coding DNA: TGTGCCAGCAGTTTCCCTGACCACTACGAGCAGTACTTC. Translation gives CASSFPDHYEQYF.

The chain employs TRBV15 and TRBJ2-1; D possibly corresponds to TRBD2 (6 bases). Deletions cut 9 bases from V and 7 bases from J, with 19 bases between. Germline assignment: CDR1 LNHNV and CDR2 YYDKDF (reference sequence). The length of the CDR3 is 14 residues. CDR3 loop: CATAGGPIRNEQFF. The CDR3, as DNA: TGTGCCACAGCTGGAGGGCCGATTCGGAATGAGCAGTTCTTC.

The chain links TRBV6-2 or TRBV6-3 to TRBJ1-5, with a possible D match to TRBD1 (5 bases). The length of the CDR3 is 16 residues. Germline CDR1 and CDR2: MNHEY and SVGEGT. Trimming pared 6 bases from V and 3 bases from J, leaving 18 bases between. The CDR3 DNA follows: TGTGCCAGCAGCCGCGCGGAGGGGTCTTACAATCAGCCCCAGCATTTT. Translated, it gives CASSRAEGSYNQPQHF.

This sequence joins TRBV15 and TRBJ2-1; D is uncertain. Germline CDR1 is LNHNV and CDR2 is YYDKDF (reference sequence). The V and J ends lost 0 bases and 4 bases respectively, with 10 bases between them. This CDR3 region has 15 residues. CDR3 nucleotide sequence: TGTGCCACCAGCAGAGACAGCGTTATTTACAATGAGCAGTTCTTC. Protein product: CATSRDSVIYNEQFF.

This clonotype has at least ten counts. V and J are TRBV11-2 and TRBJ2-3; 9 bases are shared with TRBD2. Germline V lookup: CDR1 SGHAT, CDR2 FQNNGV. The J segment lost 0 bases and the V segment lost 2 bases, leaving 15 bases of the junction unmatched. The CDR3 is made up of 20 amino acids. As DNA, the CDR3 is TGTGCCAGCAGCTTACGATTGGCGGGGGGGCTTCGTACAAGCACAGATACGCAGTATTTT. It yields the protein CASSLRLAGGLRTSTDTQYF.

This rearrangement joins TRBV27 to TRBJ2-7, with TRBD2 matching 13 bases. The germline CDR1 and CDR2 sequences are MNHEY and SMNVEV (reference sequence). The CDR3 length is 17 residues. The V segment lost 6 bases and the J segment 4 bases; nucleotides outside the gene matches: 12. CDR3 amino acids: CASSRLAGGPTLYEQYF. The DNA for the CDR3 is TGTGCCAGCAGCCGACTAGCGGGGGGCCCCACCTTGTACGAGCAGTACTTC.

V gene TRBV29-1 combines with J gene TRBJ2-5, with D maybe TRBD1 (6 bases). Germline CDR1 SQVTM, CDR2 ANQGSEA. V lost 6 bases, J lost 1 base, and 9 bases lay in between. The CDR3 consists of 12 residues. CDR3 region: CSVTGFQETQYF. The CDR3 region has the DNA TGCAGCGTAACAGGGTTCCAAGAGACCCAGTACTTC. Variable domain in full (rest from reference TRBV29-1 and TRBJ2-5): SAVISQKPSRDICQRGTSLTIQCQVDSQVTMMFWYRQQPGQSLTLIATANQGSEATYESGFVIDKFPISRPNLTFSTLTVSNMSPEDSSIYLCSVTGFQETQYFGPGTRLLVL.

In its sample, this clonotype was seen many times. The chain links TRBV7-9 to TRBJ2-3, with D possibly TRBD2 on 5 matching bases. Germline loops: CDR1 SEHNR, CDR2 FQNEAQ (reference sequence). This CDR3 has 14 residues. V was cut by 0 bases and J by 1 base, with 5 bases left in between. The DNA for the CDR3 is TGTGCCAGCAGCTTAGCTAGCGGCACAGATACGCAGTATTTT. It specifies CASSLASGTDTQYF.